These 27 T cell receptor beta chains share one sample of origin, sequenced in a study of blood T cell repertoires in COVID-19. Only in-frame clones appear in the TCRdb table, and some are missing; sequencing was by immunoSEQ multiplex PCR. The sample includes about 74,000 clones, 60% to 85% of them seen just once. Sequencing was carried out using peripheral blood. These receptors originate from a man aged 65 to 85 with acute or convalescent COVID-19.

This chain links TRBV15 with TRBJ1-1; D unresolved. The CDR3 is made up of 15 amino acids. From germline, CDR1 is LNHNV and CDR2 YYDKDF (reference sequence). Trimming left V 5 bases short and J 4 bases short, with 17 bases between. CDR3 residues: CATSSYVGRGTEAFF. In nucleotides, the CDR3 is TGTGCCACCAGCTCGTACGTGGGCCGGGGCACTGAAGCTTTCTTT.

The chain carries TRBV3-1 (or the pseudogene TRBV3-2) and TRBJ2-7, with TRBD1 matching over 9 bases. Germline CDR1 and CDR2: LGHDT and YNNKEL (reference sequence). The trim removed 1 base at V and 1 base at J, leaving 2 bases unmatched. This CDR3 spans 15 amino acids. CDR3 DNA sequence: TGTGCCAGCAGCCAAGTGACAGGGGGATCCTACGAGCAGTACTTC. Translated: CASSQVTGGSYEQYF.

This clone appeared many times. This chain uses TRBV7-3 with TRBJ2-3, with 7 bases matching TRBD1. The CDR3 consists of 17 residues. V lost 3 bases and J lost 5; bases outside the gene matches: 14. Germline V gives CDR1 SGHTA, CDR2 FQGTGA. The CDR3 region is CASSFTSQGPKGDTQYF. In DNA, the CDR3 is TGTGCCAGCAGCTTTACCTCACAGGGGCCGAAGGGAGATACGCAGTATTTT.

This clone was detected only once. The V and J genes are TRBV7-9 and TRBJ2-5; tentatively, D is TRBD2 (5 bases). Trimming removed 5 bases from V and 4 bases from J, with 8 bases in between. Germline V gives CDR1 SEHNR, CDR2 FQNEAQ (reference sequence). CDR3 length: 12 amino acids. This CDR3 reads CASSGSGETQYF. CDR3 in DNA: TGTGCCAGCAGCGGGAGTGGAGAGACCCAGTACTTC. Full variable domain (missing parts from reference TRBV7-9 and TRBJ2-5): DTGVSQNPRHKITKRGQNVTFRCDPISEHNRLYWYRQTLGQGPEFLTYFQNEAQLEKSRLLSDRFSAERPKGSFSTLEIQRTEQGDSAMYLCASSGSGETQYFGPGTRLLVL.

The V and J genes are TRBV2 and TRBJ2-1; 9 nucleotides agree with TRBD2. V gave up 1 base and J gave up 13 bases; unmatched junction bases: 2. The CDR3 has 12 amino acids. Germline V gene data show CDR1 as SNHLY and CDR2 as FYNNEI. This chain's CDR3 is CASSEVSGRQFF. CDR3 coding DNA: TGTGCCAGCAGTGAAGTTAGCGGGAGACAGTTCTTC.

The genes are TRBV13 and TRBJ1-2, with 7 bases identical to TRBD1. CDR1 and CDR2 from the germline V gene are PRHDT and FYEKMQ (reference sequence). With V trimmed by 8 bases and J by 4 bases, 10 bases remained unmatched. The CDR3 runs 14 residues. CDR3 region: CASRSTGLFYGYTF. In DNA, the CDR3 is TGTGCCAGCCGCTCGACAGGGCTTTTCTATGGCTACACCTTC.

V is TRBV9 and J is TRBJ2-7; possibly TRBD1 for D (6 bases). Germline-derived CDR1 and CDR2 are SGDLS and YYNGEE. V was cut by 3 bases and J by 0 bases, with 13 bases left in between. The CDR3 contains 15 residues. CDR3 nucleotide sequence: TGTGCCAGCAGCGAGGGAGAGGACAGCTCCTACGAGCAGTACTTC. It is translated as CASSEGEDSSYEQYF.

The chain has TRBV27 and TRBJ2-2, with D tentatively TRBD2 (6 bases). This CDR3 is built from 14 residues. CDR1 is MNHEY and CDR2 is SMNVEV in the germline V gene (reference sequence). V was pared by 8 bases and J by 0 bases, with 10 bases between. CDR3: CASGGRANTGELFF. CDR3 in DNA: TGTGCCAGCGGAGGGCGGGCGAACACCGGGGAGCTGTTTTTT.

This chain connects TRBV7-9 to TRBJ2-6, with a weak D call TRBD1 (5 bases). The length of the CDR3 is 16 residues. Trimming removed 1 base from V and 3 bases from J, with 10 bases in between. Germline values: CDR1 SEHNR, CDR2 FQNEAQ (reference sequence). For the CDR3, the DNA is TGTGCCAGCAGCTTAGATAGGGGCTTTGGGGCCAACGTCCTGACTTTC. This gives the protein CASSLDRGFGANVLTF. The full variable domain, in which reference TRBV7-9 and TRBJ2-6 provide the parts outside the CDR3, is DTGVSQNPRHKITKRGQNVTFRCDPISEHNRLYWYRQTLGQGPEFLTYFQNEAQLEKSRLLSDRFSAERPKGSFSTLEIQRTEQGDSAMYLCASSLDRGFGANVLTFGAGSRLTVL.

The chain uses TRBV29-1 and TRBJ2-7; perhaps TRBD2 as D (6 bases). The CDR3 sequence is 12 residues long. CDR1 and CDR2 from the germline V gene are SQVTM and ANQGSEA. Trimming pared 3 bases from V and 7 bases from J, leaving 13 bases between. CDR3 residues: CSVEGGPGEQYF. The CDR3 DNA reads TGCAGCGTTGAGGGAGGCCCGGGAGAGCAGTACTTC.

V usage is TRBV3-1 (or the pseudogene TRBV3-2) and J usage is TRBJ1-1, with D possibly being TRBD1 (5 bases). The length of the CDR3 is 14 residues. Germline CDR1 reads LGHDT; CDR2 reads YNNKEL (reference sequence). V lost 2 bases, J lost 4 bases, and 11 bases lay in between. The CDR3 protein is CASSQTGGGTEAFF. CDR3 bases: TGTGCCAGCAGCCAAACCGGGGGAGGCACTGAAGCTTTCTTT.

Here the CDR3 reads CASSMGGFGQETQYF. In DNA, the CDR3 is TGTGCCAGTAGTATGGGAGGGTTTGGCCAAGAGACCCAGTACTTC. V usage is TRBV19 and J usage is TRBJ2-5; 7 nucleotides line up with TRBD2. The CDR3 has 15 residues. CDR1 and CDR2 from the germline V gene are LNHDA and SQIVND (reference sequence). V lost 3 bases, J lost 1 base, and 5 bases stayed unmatched.

The chain carries TRBV27 and TRBJ1-1; 12 bases match TRBD1. The germline V gene has CDR1 MNHEY and CDR2 SMNVEV (reference sequence). The CDR3 has 16 residues. The J segment lost 5 bases and the V segment lost 4 bases, leaving 8 bases of the junction unmatched. The CDR3 sequence is CASSSPGTGGRTEAFF. CDR3 nucleotide sequence: TGTGCCAGCAGTTCCCCCGGGACAGGGGGCCGGACTGAAGCTTTCTTT.

The V and J genes are TRBV5-1 and TRBJ1-3; tentative D call: TRBD1 (5 bases). This CDR3 is 14 amino acids long. The germline CDR1 and CDR2 sequences are SGHRS and YFSETQ. Trimming cost V 2 bases and J 2 bases, with 8 bases left between them. CDR3 DNA: TGCGCCAGCAGCTTAGACAGCACTGGAAACACCATATATTTT. Protein: CASSLDSTGNTIYF.

The CDR3 loop is CASSEGTSGRGYNEQFF. CDR3 sequence (DNA): TGTGCCAGCAGCGAGGGGACTAGCGGGAGGGGGTACAATGAGCAGTTCTTC. The V and J genes are TRBV11-2 and TRBJ2-1; 16 bases are a match to TRBD2. The V gene's germline CDR1 is SGHAT and CDR2 FQNNGV. The CDR3 sequence is 17 residues long. The trim removed 5 bases at V and 4 bases at J, leaving 5 bases unmatched. Full variable domain (remainder filled in from reference TRBV11-2 and TRBJ2-1): EAGVAQSPRYKIIEKRQSVAFWCNPISGHATLYWYQQILGQGPKLLIQFQNNGVVDDSQLPKDRFSAERLKGVDSTLKIQPAKLEDSAVYLCASSEGTSGRGYNEQFFGPGTRLTVL.

CDR3 sequence (DNA): TGTGCCAGCAGCTTACAGGGGCTTAATGAAAAACTGTTTTTT. Amino acids: CASSLQGLNEKLFF. The chain links TRBV5-5 to TRBJ1-4, with 7 bases aligning to TRBD1. Germline V gene sequence: CDR1 SGHKS, CDR2 YYEKEE (reference sequence). Trimming took 2 bases from V and 4 from J; bases not matched to a gene: 2. The CDR3 runs 14 residues.

The chain has TRBV10-1 and TRBJ2-7; D unclear. Germline V lookup: CDR1 WNHNN, CDR2 SYGVQD (reference sequence). The CDR3 sequence is 18 residues long. Deletions cut 0 bases from V and 2 bases from J, with 20 bases between. The CDR3 loop is CASSESVLNSPIPYEQYF. The CDR3 DNA reads as TGCGCCAGCAGTGAGTCGGTTTTGAACAGTCCCATTCCCTACGAGCAGTACTTC.

The genes are TRBV18 and TRBJ2-7, with 9 bases identical to TRBD2. With 3 bases clipped from V and 4 bases from J, the junction kept 10 bases outside the gene matches. The CDR3 consists of 16 residues. Germline V gives CDR1 KGHSH, CDR2 LQKENI. In DNA form, the CDR3 reads TGTGCCAGCTCACCCCGGGTTAGCGGGAGTGTTTACGAGCAGTACTTC. Protein sequence: CASSPRVSGSVYEQYF.

In this sample, this clone turned up a few times. This chain links TRBV4-1 with TRBJ2-2, with 7 bases lining up with TRBD2. The CDR3 contains 19 residues. The junction had 16 bases not matched to a gene; V was cut back by 4 bases and J by 2 bases. Germline lookup yields CDR1 MGHRA and CDR2 YSYEKL. The CDR3 is CASSRTPLGGGPNTGELFF. CDR3 DNA: TGCGCCAGCAGCCGGACCCCCTTGGGGGGAGGGCCAAACACCGGGGAGCTGTTTTTT.

The chain uses TRBV7-9 and TRBJ1-1; D gene uncertain. CDR1 is SEHNR and CDR2 is FQNEAQ in the germline V gene (reference sequence). V was pared by 1 base and J by 6 bases, with 15 bases between. The length of the CDR3 is 15 residues. The CDR3 DNA is TGTGCCAGCAGCTTAGTTGTGGGTAGGAGCGCTGAAGCTTTCTTT. Translation: CASSLVVGRSAEAFF. Variable domain in full (rest from reference TRBV7-9 and TRBJ1-1): DTGVSQNPRHKITKRGQNVTFRCDPISEHNRLYWYRQTLGQGPEFLTYFQNEAQLEKSRLLSDRFSAERPKGSFSTLEIQRTEQGDSAMYLCASSLVVGRSAEAFFGQGTRLTVV.

This clone has only a few counts. V usage is TRBV19 and J usage is TRBJ2-7, with a tentative D call TRBD2 (5 bases). Between the trimmed V and J ends, which lost 1 base and 0 bases, there was a span of 16 bases. The length of the CDR3 is 17 residues. CDR1 is LNHDA and CDR2 is SQIVND in the germline V gene (reference sequence). The CDR3 here is CASSIARGLETSYEQYF. CDR3 coding DNA: TGTGCCAGTAGTATAGCCCGTGGACTTGAAACCTCCTACGAGCAGTACTTC.

In its sample, this clone was seen a few times. The chain uses TRBV7-2 and TRBJ2-3; D remains ambiguous. The ends were cut back, 2 bases at V and 0 bases at J, with 6 bases in the middle. Germline CDR1 and CDR2: SGHTA and FQGNSA. The CDR3 loop spans 14 amino acids. The CDR3 spells CASSLKASTDTQYF. The DNA for the CDR3 is TGTGCCAGCAGCTTAAAAGCTAGCACAGATACGCAGTATTTT. The whole variable domain, filled in from reference TRBV7-2 and TRBJ2-3, reads GAGVSQSPSNKVTEKGKDVELRCDPISGHTALYWYRQSLGQGLEFLIYFQGNSAPDKSGLPSDRFSAERTGGSVSTLTIQRTQQEDSAVYLCASSLKASTDTQYFGPGTRLTVL.

The chain joins TRBV12-3 or TRBV12-4 to TRBJ2-5; D unclear. The V and J ends lost 2 bases and 4 bases respectively, with 8 bases between them. The CDR3 runs 13 residues. The CDR3 DNA is TGTGCCAGCAGTTTATGGGCAGGAGAGACCCAGTACTTC. This translates into CASSLWAGETQYF.

The chain combines TRBV3-1 (or the pseudogene TRBV3-2) with TRBJ1-2; possibly TRBD1 for D (5 bases). Trimming took 6 bases from V and 0 from J, leaving 14 bases between them. Germline lookup yields CDR1 LGHDT and CDR2 YNNKEL (reference sequence). The CDR3 runs 15 residues. The CDR3 is CASSYQGSTNYGYTF. In DNA form, the CDR3 reads TGTGCCAGCAGTTACCAGGGTTCTACTAACTATGGCTACACCTTC.

The chain's CDR3 is CASSTAINYGYTF. CDR3 nucleotides: TGTGCCAGCAGTACAGCTATTAACTATGGCTACACCTTC. The chain uses TRBV12-3 or TRBV12-4 and TRBJ1-2; unclear D gene. V was cut by 5 bases and J by 1 base, with 8 bases left in between. The CDR3 spans 13 residues.

This chain links TRBV6-1 with TRBJ1-2; 11 nucleotides agree with TRBD1. Losses at the gene ends were 3 bases for V and 5 bases for J; bases not matched to a gene: 5. This CDR3 is built from 15 residues. The germline CDR1 and CDR2 sequences are MNHNS and SASEGT. DNA for the CDR3: TGTGCCAGCAGTGAGGGACAGGGGGTGCAGTATGGCTACACCTTC. Encoded protein: CASSEGQGVQYGYTF.

The chain links TRBV19 to TRBJ2-3; 7 bases agree with TRBD2. Germline lookup yields CDR1 LNHDA and CDR2 SQIVND (reference sequence). The CDR3 consists of 14 residues. Germline trimming cut 10 bases from V and 2 bases from J; bases unmatched to any gene: 9. As DNA, the CDR3 is TGTGCCACCCGGAAAGCGGGGTTCACAGATACGCAGTATTTT. This encodes CATRKAGFTDTQYF.